These 3 T cell receptor beta chains share one sample of origin, sequenced in a study of regulatory T cells in long-lasting Graves disease. Building the TCR beta libraries relied on iRepertoire HTBI primers, and CDR3 regions underwent Arm-PCR. TCRdb reprocessed the multiplex PCR reads with MiXCR, giving one entry per CDR3 protein. Of roughly 350,000 distinct CDR3 sequences in the sample, over 15% are singletons; the top ten hold 25% to 30%. Noted time point: newly diagnosed GD, antithyroid drugs for less than 3 months. PBMC-derived RNA was used for the TCR library. This sample was shared with a second study, whose subject was T cells in Graves' hyperthyroidism and ophthalmopathy.

The input for sequencing was peripheral blood mononuclear cells (PBMCs), taken at new diagnosis, from a patient treated with antithyroid drugs. The receptors were sampled from a man aged 35 to 55 with Graves disease.

The chain links TRBV30 to TRBJ1-5; 7 positions agree with TRBD1. This CDR3 region has 16 residues. Per the germline V gene, CDR1 is GTSNPN and CDR2 is SVGIG (reference sequence). J gave up 8 bases and V 1 base, and 14 bases lay outside the gene matches. CDR3 DNA sequence: TGTGCCTGGAGTGCCTTCGATGACAGGGTTAGGAAGCCCCAGCATTTT. Translating gives CAWSAFDDRVRKPQHF.

In its sample, this clonotype was seen many times. The chain has TRBV28 and TRBJ2-4; 10 bases are shared with TRBD1. CDR1 and CDR2 (germline): MDHEN, SYDVKM. This CDR3 has 16 residues. V trimming: 6 bases; J trimming: 3 bases; junction bases outside the gene matches: 8. CDR3 in amino acids: CASRSLRDRGKNIQYF. In nucleotides, the CDR3 is TGTGCCAGCAGATCCCTGCGGGACAGGGGCAAAAACATTCAGTACTTC.

This clonotype has just a few counts. This chain links TRBV2 with TRBJ1-5; TRBD1 agrees at 9 bases. This CDR3 spans 18 amino acids. Losses at the gene ends were 9 bases for V and 0 bases for J; bases not matched to a gene: 15. Germline V CDR1 and CDR2: SNHLY, FYNNEI. CDR3 nucleotide sequence: TGTGCCAGTAGCCGGACAGGGGATGCCCTTTATAGCAATCAGCCCCAGCATTTT. Protein: CASSRTGDALYSNQPQHF. The full variable domain, completed using reference TRBV2 and TRBJ1-5, is EPEVTQTPSHQVTQMGQEVILRCVPISNHLYFYWYRQILGQKVEFLVSFYNNEISEKSEIFDDQFSVERPDGSNFTLKIRSTKLEDSAMYFCASSRTGDALYSNQPQHFGDGTRLSIL.